This T cell receptor (beta chain) emerged from a study of beta chain features in type 1 diabetes. A few counts support this clone. The authors reverse transcribed all of the isolated RNA, so sequencing captured expressed TCRB transcripts. Clones were sequenced by immunoSEQ multiplex PCR, and TCRdb holds only the in-frame ones, with some missing. Of 250,000 or so clones listed, about 30% are singletons. Germline V CDR1 and CDR2: GTSNPN, SVGIG (reference sequence). Trimming took 6 bases from V and 1 from J, leaving 6 bases between them. The CDR3 has 11 amino acids. The source material was central memory CD4+ T cells from blood. The chain links TRBV30 to TRBJ1-2, with a weak D call TRBD1 (5 bases). This sequence was found in a man aged 25-45 years in good health. In nucleotides, the CDR3 is TGTGCCTGCAGGGATAACTATGGCTACACCTTC. Encoded protein: CACRDNYGYTF.